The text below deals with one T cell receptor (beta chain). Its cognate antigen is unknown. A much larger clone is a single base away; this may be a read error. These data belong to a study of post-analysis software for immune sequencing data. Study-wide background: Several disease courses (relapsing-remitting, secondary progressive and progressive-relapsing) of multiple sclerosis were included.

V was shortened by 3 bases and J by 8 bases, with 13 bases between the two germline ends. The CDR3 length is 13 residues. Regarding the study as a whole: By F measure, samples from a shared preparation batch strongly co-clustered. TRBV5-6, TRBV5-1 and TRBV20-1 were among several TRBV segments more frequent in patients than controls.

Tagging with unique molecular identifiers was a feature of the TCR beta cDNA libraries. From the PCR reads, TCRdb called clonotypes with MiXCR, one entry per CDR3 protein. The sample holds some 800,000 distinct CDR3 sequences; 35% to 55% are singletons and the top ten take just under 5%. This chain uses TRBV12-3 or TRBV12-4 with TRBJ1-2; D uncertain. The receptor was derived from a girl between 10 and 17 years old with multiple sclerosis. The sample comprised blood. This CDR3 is CASSFRILRGYTF. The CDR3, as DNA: TGTGCCAGCAGTTTTAGGATTTTGAGGGGCTACACCTTC.